This is a list of T cell receptor beta chains from one sample in a study of shared clonotypes between healthy human individuals. Assay: immunoSEQ multiplex PCR; the TCRdb copy retains only in-frame clones and omits some. The table has some 1.4 million clones, over 95% seen once; the top ten hold roughly 1.2%. The sample comprised naive CD4+ T cells sorted from blood. All receptors derive from a man aged 30 to 39 in good health. The CDR3 runs from the conserved cysteine through the conserved F or W. Fields, in order: D gene, J gene, clone size, V gene, CDR3 DNA, CDR3 protein. The D gene is left open where the match is weak. Expanded clones are given a class, and other clones once, few, many or no size at all.

- | TRBJ2-2 | - | TRBV15 | TGTGCCACCAGCAGAGACAAAAGACAGGTCCCCGGGGAGCTGTTTTTT | CATSRDKRQVPGELFF
- | TRBJ2-3 | few | TRBV28 | TGTGCCAGCAGTCCGGGACAAAAGGATACGCAGTATTTT | CASSPGQKDTQYF
- | TRBJ2-7 | once | TRBV6-5 | TGTGCCAGCAGTCGTACGGGACCCTACGAGCAGTACTTC | CASSRTGPYEQYF
- | TRBJ2-7 | - | TRBV2 | TGTGCCAGCAGGGGGGGTTCCTACGAGCAGTACTTC | CASRGGSYEQYF
- | TRBJ2-1 | once | TRBV18 | TGTGCCAGCTCACCAATGCTAGCCCAGGATGAGCAGTTCTTC | CASSPMLAQDEQFF
TRBD2 | TRBJ2-1 | once | TRBV5-1 | TGCGCCAGCAGCTTGGTTGCCGGACTAGCCTCCTACAATGAGCAGTTCTTC | CASSLVAGLASYNEQFF
TRBD1 | TRBJ1-2 | - | TRBV30 | TGTGCCTGGACACAAGGGGGCGGACATGGCTACACCTTC | CAWTQGGGHGYTF
TRBD1 | TRBJ2-7 | - | TRBV5-1 | TGCGCCAGCAGCAAGGACAGGGGACCCTACGAGCAGTACTTC | CASSKDRGPYEQYF
TRBD1 | TRBJ1-4 | - | TRBV9 | TGTGCCAGCAGCGCGACAGGGTATGCGCGAAAACTGTTTTTT | CASSATGYARKLFF
TRBD1 | TRBJ2-5 | once | TRBV6-6 | TGTGCCAGCAGTTACCCCGGGACAGGGAAAGAGACCCAGTACTTC | CASSYPGTGKETQYF
- | TRBJ2-1 | - | TRBV5-4 | TGTGCCAGCAGCTCTGTTAGAGAGGTTACTGAGCAGTTCTTC | CASSSVREVTEQFF
- | TRBJ1-1 | - | TRBV11-2 | TGTGCCAGCAGCTTAAAGTTGAACACTGAAGCTTTCTTT | CASSLKLNTEAFF
TRBD1 | TRBJ2-1 | - | TRBV9 | TGTGCCAGCAGCGTCTCCCCCTCATTCCCCGGACAGGGAAGAGAGGGCTCCTACAATGAGCAGTTCTTC | CASSVSPSFPGQGREGSYNEQFF
- | TRBJ2-1 | - | TRBV7-3 | TGTGCCAGCAGCTTCTCTAACCTCCTCGGCAATGAGCAGTTCTTC | CASSFSNLLGNEQFF
- | TRBJ1-1 | - | TRBV19 | TGTGCCAGTAGTATTACCCTGACAGCTACTCACACTGAAGCTTTCTTT | CASSITLTATHTEAFF
- | TRBJ1-2 | - | TRBV5-4 | TGTGCCACACAGCGTACCGGGACGGACGACTATGGCTACACCTTC | CATQRTGTDDYGYTF
- | TRBJ2-2 | - | TRBV7-9 | TGTGCCAGCAGCTCCATATCTAGTCACCCTCCCCCCGGGGAGCTGTTTTTT | CASSSISSHPPPGELFF
TRBD1 | TRBJ1-3 | - | TRBV6-6 | TGTGCCAGCGGGGACAGGGGGCTCGGAAACACCATATATTTT | CASGDRGLGNTIYF
TRBD2 | TRBJ2-1 | - | TRBV14 | TGTGCCAGCAGCCAACGTTGGCGGGAGATTGGGCATGAGCAGTTCTTC | CASSQRWREIGHEQFF
- | TRBJ1-3 | once | TRBV6-1 | TGTGCCAGCAGTGGGGCCGGGACGACGGGAAACACCATATATTTT | CASSGAGTTGNTIYF
- | TRBJ1-1 | - | TRBV6-5 | TGTGCCAGCAGTAACGGGCCTGAAGCTTTCTTT | CASSNGPEAFF
TRBD1 | TRBJ1-2 | - | TRBV9 | TGTGCCAGCAGCCCGGATAGGGGACAGGGGTCCTATTCTCCTGGCTACACCTTC | CASSPDRGQGSYSPGYTF
- | TRBJ1-5 | - | TRBV19 | TGTGCCAGTAGCTACAGGAATCAGCCCCAGCATTTT | CASSYRNQPQHF
TRBD2 | TRBJ2-1 | - | TRBV7-8 | TGTGCCAGCAGCTTTGGGACTAGCGGGATGACCTACAATGAGCAGTTCTTC | CASSFGTSGMTYNEQFF
- | TRBJ2-1 | - | TRBV29-1 | TGCAGCGTTGTTCCCGGATACAATGAGCAGTTCTTC | CSVVPGYNEQFF
- | TRBJ1-4 | - | TRBV18 | TGTGCCAGCTCTGAAGGGGCTGCAACTAATGAAAAACTGTTTTTT | CASSEGAATNEKLFF
- | TRBJ2-3 | - | TRBV28 | TGTGCCAGCAGTTTATCGGACACAGATACGCAGTATTTT | CASSLSDTDTQYF
- | TRBJ1-5 | - | TRBV19 | TGTGCCAGTAGTGGGGCAGGGTATAGCAATCAGCCCCAGCATTTT | CASSGAGYSNQPQHF
- | TRBJ1-3 | - | TRBV6-1 | TGTGCCAGCAGTATTGACGATGGAAACACCATATATTTT | CASSIDDGNTIYF
TRBD1 | TRBJ2-5 | - | TRBV5-1 | TGCGCCAGCAGCTTTGGACAGGGGCAAGGGTACCAAGAGACCCAGTACTTC | CASSFGQGQGYQETQYF
- | TRBJ2-1 | - | TRBV7-8 | TGTGCCAGCAGCTTACCGGGTAGCTCCTACAATGAGCAGTTCTTC | CASSLPGSSYNEQFF
- | TRBJ2-3 | - | TRBV10-3 | TGTGCCATCAGCCCCAGTGAGGGAGTGGTAGATACGCAGTATTTT | CAISPSEGVVDTQYF
- | TRBJ1-2 | - | TRBV29-1 | TGCAGCGTTGCGGCTGACTATGGCTACACCTTC | CSVAADYGYTF
TRBD2 | TRBJ2-7 | once | TRBV18 | TGTGCCAGCTCACCACAAAAGCGGGAGTCTTACGAGCAGTACTTC | CASSPQKRESYEQYF
- | TRBJ2-5 | - | TRBV2 | TGTGCCAGCAGTGCCGGGTACCAAGAGACCCAGTACTTC | CASSAGYQETQYF
- | TRBJ2-1 | - | TRBV7-6 | TGTGCCAGCAGCTCTAGCCAAACAGCCGACAATGAGCAGTTCTTC | CASSSSQTADNEQFF
- | TRBJ2-5 | - | TRBV15 | TGTGCCACCAGCAGAGCGACGGAGTTTGAGACCCAGTACTTC | CATSRATEFETQYF
- | TRBJ2-7 | - | TRBV2 | TGTGCCAGCAGTCCCTACAGGGGGGGCTCCTACGAGCAGTACTTC | CASSPYRGGSYEQYF
TRBD2 | TRBJ2-1 | - | TRBV28 | TGTGCCACAAAGAGAGGGACTAGCGGGAGCGGAAATGAGCAGTTCTTC | CATKRGTSGSGNEQFF
- | TRBJ1-1 | - | TRBV7-7 | TGTGCTAGCAGCTTAGCCCGGAACACTGAAGCTTTCTTT | CASSLARNTEAFF
TRBD2 | TRBJ2-2 | - | TRBV25-1 | TGTGCCAGCAGTGCTTTAGCGGGAGCTAACACCGGGGAGCTGTTTTTT | CASSALAGANTGELFF
TRBD2 | TRBJ2-1 | - | TRBV15 | TGTGCCACCAGCGAGGGACTAGCGGTTTACAATGAGCAGTTCTTC | CATSEGLAVYNEQFF
TRBD2 | TRBJ2-1 | - | TRBV30 | TGTGCCTGGAGTGTATTCGGACTAGCGGGAGTTAGCTCCTACAATGAGCAGTTCTTC | CAWSVFGLAGVSSYNEQFF
- | TRBJ2-5 | - | TRBV19 | TGTGCCAGTAGTAGGGGGGCAGGTCTAAAGACCCAGTACTTC | CASSRGAGLKTQYF
TRBD1 | TRBJ1-1 | - | TRBV10-2 | TGCGCCAGCAGGGGACAGGGTCGGTTCGTGAACACTGAAGCTTTCTTT | CASRGQGRFVNTEAFF